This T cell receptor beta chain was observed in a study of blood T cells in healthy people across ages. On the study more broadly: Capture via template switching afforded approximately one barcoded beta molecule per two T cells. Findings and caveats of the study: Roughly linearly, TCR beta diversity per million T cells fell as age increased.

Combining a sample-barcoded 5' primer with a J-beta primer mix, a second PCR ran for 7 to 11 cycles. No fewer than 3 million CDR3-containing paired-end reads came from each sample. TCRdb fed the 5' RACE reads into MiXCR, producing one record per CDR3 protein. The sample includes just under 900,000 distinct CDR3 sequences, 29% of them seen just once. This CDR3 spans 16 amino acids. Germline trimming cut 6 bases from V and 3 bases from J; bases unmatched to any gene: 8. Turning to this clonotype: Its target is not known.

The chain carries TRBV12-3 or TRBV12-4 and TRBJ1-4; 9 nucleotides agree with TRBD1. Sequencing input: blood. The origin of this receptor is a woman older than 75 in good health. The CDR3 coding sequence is TGTGCCAGCAGGCTTCGGACAGGGGAAGCTAATGAAAAACTGTTTTTT. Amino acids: CASRLRTGEANEKLFF.